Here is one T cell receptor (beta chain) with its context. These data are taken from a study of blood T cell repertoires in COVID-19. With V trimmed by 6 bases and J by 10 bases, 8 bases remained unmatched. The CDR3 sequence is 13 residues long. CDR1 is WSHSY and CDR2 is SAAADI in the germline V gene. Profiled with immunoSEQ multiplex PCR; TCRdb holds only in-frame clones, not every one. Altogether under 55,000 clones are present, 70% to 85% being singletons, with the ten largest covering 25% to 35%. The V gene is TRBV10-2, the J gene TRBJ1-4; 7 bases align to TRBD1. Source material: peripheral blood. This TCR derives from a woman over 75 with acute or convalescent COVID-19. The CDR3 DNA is TGCGCCAGCAGACAAGACAGGGTCGGAAAACTGTTTTTT. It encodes CASRQDRVGKLFF.